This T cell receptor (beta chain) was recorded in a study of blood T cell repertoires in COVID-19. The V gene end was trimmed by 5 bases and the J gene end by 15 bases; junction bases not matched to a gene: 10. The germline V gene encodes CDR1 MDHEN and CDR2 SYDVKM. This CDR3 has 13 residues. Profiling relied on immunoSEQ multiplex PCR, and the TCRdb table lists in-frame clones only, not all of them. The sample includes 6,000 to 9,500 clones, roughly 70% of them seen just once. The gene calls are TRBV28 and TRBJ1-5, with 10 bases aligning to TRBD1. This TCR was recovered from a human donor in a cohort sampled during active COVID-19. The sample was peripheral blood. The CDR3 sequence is CASSPPGTGDTHF. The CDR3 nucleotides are TGTGCCAGCAGTCCCCCAGGGACAGGGGATACGCATTTT.